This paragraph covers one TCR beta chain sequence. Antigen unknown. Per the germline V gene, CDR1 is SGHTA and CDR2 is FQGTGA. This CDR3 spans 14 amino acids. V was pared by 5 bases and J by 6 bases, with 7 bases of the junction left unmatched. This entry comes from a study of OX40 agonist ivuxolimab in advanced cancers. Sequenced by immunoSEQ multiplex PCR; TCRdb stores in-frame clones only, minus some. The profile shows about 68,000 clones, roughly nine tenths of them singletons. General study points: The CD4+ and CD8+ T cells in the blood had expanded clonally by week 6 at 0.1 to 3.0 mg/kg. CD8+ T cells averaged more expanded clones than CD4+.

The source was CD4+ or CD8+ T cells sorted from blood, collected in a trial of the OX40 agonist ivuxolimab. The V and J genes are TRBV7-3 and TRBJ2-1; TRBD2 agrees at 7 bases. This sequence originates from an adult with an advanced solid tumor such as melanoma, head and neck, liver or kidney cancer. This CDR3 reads CASSPVSGPNEQFF. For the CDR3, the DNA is TGTGCCAGCAGCCCGGTTAGCGGGCCCAATGAGCAGTTCTTC.